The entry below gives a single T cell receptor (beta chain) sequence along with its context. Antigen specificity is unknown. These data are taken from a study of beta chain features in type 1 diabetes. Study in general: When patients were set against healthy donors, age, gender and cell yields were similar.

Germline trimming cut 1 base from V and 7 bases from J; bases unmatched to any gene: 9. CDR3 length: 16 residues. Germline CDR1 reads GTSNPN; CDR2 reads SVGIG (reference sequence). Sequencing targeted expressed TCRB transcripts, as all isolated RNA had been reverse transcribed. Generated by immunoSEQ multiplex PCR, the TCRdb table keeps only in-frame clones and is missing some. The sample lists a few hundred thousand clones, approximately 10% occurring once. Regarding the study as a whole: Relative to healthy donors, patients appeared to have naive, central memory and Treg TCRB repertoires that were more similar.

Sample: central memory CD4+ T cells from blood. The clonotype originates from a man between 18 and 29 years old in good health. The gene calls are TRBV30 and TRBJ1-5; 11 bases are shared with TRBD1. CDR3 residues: CAWSATLDRGRQPQHF. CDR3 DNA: TGTGCCTGGAGTGCCACCCTGGACAGGGGGCGGCAGCCCCAGCATTTT.